These 29 T cell receptor beta chains were sequenced from one sample in a study of brain T cells in children with intractable seizures. Sequencing was performed with immunoSEQ multiplex PCR; in TCRdb, only in-frame clones are kept and a portion is missing. The data contain about 350,000 clones, roughly 92% of them singletons. Time point here: blood from clinic visit 5 months post-surgery; TSC patient then seizure free. Sequencing was performed on peripheral blood, taken more than 4 months after surgery. All receptors come from a boy younger than two with tuberous sclerosis and intractable seizures.

V usage is TRBV30 and J usage is TRBJ2-5; 11 bases are a match to TRBD2. In germline, CDR1 is GTSNPN, CDR2 SVGIG (reference sequence). This CDR3 region has 14 residues. Germline trimming cut 3 bases from V and 4 bases from J; bases unmatched to any gene: 4. As DNA, the CDR3 is TGTGCCTGGAGCCCAGGACTAGCGGGAGAGACCCAGTACTTC. Protein sequence: CAWSPGLAGETQYF.

This chain uses TRBV14 with TRBJ1-5; TRBD1 is a possible D gene (5 bases). Germline V gives CDR1 SGHDN, CDR2 FVKESK. This CDR3 is built from 17 residues. Trimming pared 0 bases from V and 3 bases from J, leaving 15 bases between. In DNA, the CDR3 is TGTGCCAGCAGCCAAGAGGAGACGGGGGTGATCAATCAGCCCCAGCATTTT. It translates to CASSQEETGVINQPQHF. The variable domain in full, completed from reference TRBV14 and TRBJ1-5, reads EAGVTQFPSHSVIEKGQTVTLRCDPISGHDNLYWYRRVMGKEIKFLLHFVKESKQDESGMPNNRFLAERTGGTYSTLKVQPAELEDSGVYFCASSQEETGVINQPQHFGDGTRLSIL.

The chain couples TRBV6-5 to TRBJ2-7, with 7 bases lining up with TRBD1. Germline lookup yields CDR1 MNHEY and CDR2 SVGAGI. The V and J ends lost 5 bases and 2 bases, in that order; junction bases with no gene match: 3. The CDR3 loop spans 13 amino acids. The CDR3 spells CASSTDRAYEQYF. DNA of the CDR3: TGTGCCAGCAGTACCGACAGGGCCTACGAGCAGTACTTC.

The rearrangement joins TRBV7-8 to TRBJ2-1, with TRBD2 matching 7 bases. Germline loops: CDR1 SGHVS, CDR2 FQNEAQ. J lost 8 bases, V lost 5 bases, and 12 bases had no gene match. This CDR3 region has 15 residues. The CDR3 DNA follows: TGTGCCAGCAGCCGGCCTAGCGGTCCTCGGGATGAGCAGTTCTTC. This codes for CASSRPSGPRDEQFF.

The chain uses TRBV4-2 and TRBJ2-1; no reliable D call. The V and J ends lost 4 bases and 1 base respectively, with 11 bases between them. The germline CDR1 and CDR2 sequences are LGHNA and YNFKEQ. This CDR3 comprises 15 residues. The CDR3 nucleotides are TGTGCCAGCAGCCTCAAGCTCGGGTCCTACAATGAGCAGTTCTTC. Its translation: CASSLKLGSYNEQFF.

The chain employs TRBV29-1 and TRBJ2-3; 9 nucleotides line up with TRBD2. This CDR3 is built from 15 residues. Trimming at V came to 3 bases and at J to 7 bases, leaving 11 bases not matched to a gene. The germline gives CDR1 SQVTM, CDR2 ANQGSEA. The CDR3 DNA reads TGCAGCGTTGAGGGAGCGGGAGGCCTAACCCATACGCAGTATTTT. Residues: CSVEGAGGLTHTQYF.

The V gene is TRBV2, the J gene TRBJ2-3; 14 bases align to TRBD2. V dropped 7 bases and J dropped 1; count of bases not matched to a gene: 7. Germline values: CDR1 SNHLY, CDR2 FYNNEI. This CDR3 has 17 amino acids. The CDR3 protein is CASTRTSGRRGTDTQYF. The CDR3 DNA reads as TGTGCCAGCACTAGGACTAGCGGGAGGAGGGGCACAGATACGCAGTATTTT.

The chain employs TRBV3-1 (or the pseudogene TRBV3-2) and TRBJ1-1; D is unresolved. CDR3 length equals 13 residues. Trimming removed 3 bases at V and 7 bases at J, with 12 bases between. Germline lookup yields CDR1 LGHDT and CDR2 YNNKEL (reference sequence). Here the CDR3 reads CASSQDAFGEAFF. DNA of the CDR3: TGTGCCAGCAGCCAGGACGCTTTCGGTGAAGCTTTCTTT.

The rearrangement links TRBV6-1 to TRBJ2-1; 10 nucleotides align to TRBD2. The CDR3 sequence is 15 residues long. The V gene end was trimmed by 2 bases and the J gene end by 4 bases; junction bases not matched to a gene: 2. Germline lookup yields CDR1 MNHNS and CDR2 SASEGT. CDR3 amino acids: CASSELAGVYNEQFF. CDR3 in DNA: TGTGCCAGCAGTGAACTAGCGGGGGTATACAATGAGCAGTTCTTC.

This sequence joins TRBV24-1 and TRBJ1-1; TRBD1 agrees at 7 bases. This CDR3 has 14 amino acids. J lost 10 bases, V lost 3 bases, and 10 bases had no gene match. CDR1 and CDR2 (germline): KGHDR, SFDVKD. This chain's CDR3 is CATSDPPLAGGAFF. The CDR3 DNA is TGTGCCACCAGTGATCCCCCCTTGGCAGGGGGAGCTTTCTTT.

The rearrangement joins TRBV5-1 to TRBJ1-1; D is unresolved. V was shortened by 1 base and J by 3 bases, with 7 bases between the two germline ends. Germline lookup yields CDR1 SGHRS and CDR2 YFSETQ. This CDR3 has 13 residues. The CDR3 reads CASSLLLDTEAFF. CDR3 bases: TGCGCCAGCAGCTTGTTATTGGACACTGAAGCTTTCTTT.

The J gene is TRBJ2-1, the V gene TRBV7-3; D is ambiguous. Germline V lookup: CDR1 SGHTA, CDR2 FQGTGA. V was pared by 0 bases and J by 5 bases, with 5 bases between. The CDR3 length is 13 residues. The CDR3 DNA reads as TGTGCCAGCAGCTTAACCAGAAACAATGAGCAGTTCTTC. Residues: CASSLTRNNEQFF.

This rearrangement joins TRBV5-1 to TRBJ2-1, with D unresolved. The CDR3 consists of 14 residues. CDR1 and CDR2 (germline): SGHRS, YFSETQ. Between the trimmed V and J ends, which lost 0 bases and 3 bases, there was a span of 7 bases. CDR3 sequence reads: CASSLEAIYNEQFF. DNA for the CDR3: TGCGCCAGCAGCTTGGAGGCCATCTACAATGAGCAGTTCTTC.

The chain recombines TRBV5-8 with TRBJ2-5, with TRBD1 as a possible D gene (6 bases). Per germline, CDR1 SGHTS and CDR2 YDEGEE. Trimming pared 0 bases from V and 5 bases from J, leaving 17 bases between. The CDR3 has 16 residues. The DNA of the CDR3 is TGTGCCAGCAGCTTGGGCTCAGGGGTAGTGGGTGAGACCCAGTACTTC. It codes for CASSLGSGVVGETQYF.

V gene TRBV18 combines with J gene TRBJ2-3; D call uncertain. Germline CDR1 is KGHSH and CDR2 is LQKENI. The V end lost 3 bases, the J end lost 6 bases, and 16 bases lay between the germline ends. This CDR3 is 15 amino acids long. Written as DNA, the CDR3 is TGTGCCAGCTCACCGAGAAGTGGTAGGGTTGATACGCAGTATTTT. The encoded protein is CASSPRSGRVDTQYF. The full variable domain, completed using reference TRBV18 and TRBJ2-3, is NAGVMQNPRHLVRRRGQEARLRCSPMKGHSHVYWYRQLPEEGLKFMVYLQKENIIDESGMPKERFSAEFPKEGPSILRIQQVVRGDSAAYFCASSPRSGRVDTQYFGPGTRLTVL.

CDR3 nucleotide sequence: TGTGCCACCAGAAGAGAGACCGGGGAGCTGTTTTTT. It codes for CATRRETGELFF. The rearrangement links TRBV24-1 to TRBJ2-2; D ambiguous. The CDR3 runs to 12 residues. Trimming stripped 7 bases from V and 5 bases from J, with 7 bases between. The germline CDR1 and CDR2 sequences are KGHDR and SFDVKD.

This chain uses TRBV19 with TRBJ2-3; 10 bases fit TRBD1. V gave up 8 bases and J gave up 2 bases; unmatched junction bases: 1. The CDR3 is made up of 13 amino acids. Germline loops: CDR1 LNHDA, CDR2 SQIVND (reference sequence). CDR3 bases: TGTGCCAGTCGACAGGGGGCCACAGATACGCAGTATTTT. Translating gives CASRQGATDTQYF.

V usage is TRBV5-5 and J usage is TRBJ2-1; TRBD1 is a possible D gene (5 bases). Trimming removed 2 bases at V and 4 bases at J, with 7 bases between. Germline V gene data show CDR1 as SGHKS and CDR2 as YYEKEE (reference sequence). The CDR3 sequence is 13 residues long. CDR3 nucleotides: TGTGCCAGCAGCTTAACAGGTTACAATGAGCAGTTCTTC. Its protein product is CASSLTGYNEQFF.

The V and J genes are TRBV7-9 and TRBJ2-7; 13 bases map to TRBD2. V was clipped by 1 base and J by 5 bases; unmatched bases: 8. This CDR3 has 17 amino acids. CDR1 SEHNR and CDR2 FQNEAQ come from the germline V gene (reference sequence). The CDR3, as DNA: TGTGCCAGCAGCTTAGGTACTAGCGGGGGGGCCCAAAACGAGCAGTACTTC. Protein product: CASSLGTSGGAQNEQYF.

This chain connects TRBV5-1 to TRBJ2-1, with 9 bases identical to TRBD2. Looked up from germline, CDR1 is SGHRS and CDR2 is YFSETQ. The CDR3 consists of 16 residues. The J segment lost 3 bases and the V segment lost 1 base, leaving 5 bases of the junction unmatched. This CDR3 is CASSLIGTSRYNEQFF. CDR3 nucleotides: TGCGCCAGCAGCTTGATCGGGACTAGCCGCTACAATGAGCAGTTCTTC.

The chain is built from TRBV7-3 and TRBJ2-7; tentatively, D is TRBD1 (6 bases). Trimming took off 1 base at V and 5 bases at J, with 12 bases between the two ends. The CDR3 consists of 14 residues. The germline V gene encodes CDR1 SGHTA and CDR2 FQGTGA. This CDR3 reads CASSLNPGVDEQYF. The CDR3, as DNA: TGTGCCAGCAGCTTAAACCCAGGGGTCGACGAGCAGTACTTC. The full variable domain, in which reference TRBV7-3 and TRBJ2-7 provide the parts outside the CDR3, is GAGVSQTPSNKVTEKGKYVELRCDPISGHTALYWYRQSLGQGPEFLIYFQGTGAADDSGLPNDRFFAVRPEGSVSTLKIQRTERGDSAVYLCASSLNPGVDEQYFGPGTRLTVT.

The chain recombines TRBV5-1 with TRBJ2-3, with 9 bases matching TRBD2. Germline V CDR1 and CDR2: SGHRS, YFSETQ. Trimming at V came to 4 bases and at J to 6 bases, leaving 9 bases not matched to a gene. This CDR3 comprises 15 residues. CDR3 sequence reads: CASSPTSGGRDTQYF. As DNA, the CDR3 is TGCGCCAGCAGCCCTACAAGCGGGGGGCGGGATACGCAGTATTTT.

The V call is TRBV28, the J call TRBJ2-2, with D possibly matching TRBD1 (6 bases). Trimming left V 6 bases short and J 2 bases short, with 10 bases between. Germline V lookup: CDR1 MDHEN, CDR2 SYDVKM. The CDR3 sequence is 14 residues long. For the CDR3, the DNA is TGTGCCAGCAGCCTGACAGGAAACACCGGGGAGCTGTTTTTT. It specifies CASSLTGNTGELFF.

This clone has just a few counts. This chain joins TRBV6-5 and TRBJ2-7; 14 bases align to TRBD2. Looked up from germline, CDR1 is MNHEY and CDR2 is SVGAGI. This CDR3 comprises 15 residues. The V segment lost 4 bases and the J segment 5 bases; nucleotides outside the gene matches: 4. The CDR3 spells CASSSGTSGSNEQYF. The CDR3 coding sequence is TGTGCCAGCAGTTCCGGGACTAGCGGGAGCAACGAGCAGTACTTC.

The V gene is TRBV7-9, the J gene TRBJ1-1, with 9 bases fitting TRBD1. With 4 bases clipped from V and 3 bases from J, the junction kept 18 bases outside the gene matches. The CDR3 sequence is 19 residues long. Germline loops: CDR1 SEHNR, CDR2 FQNEAQ (reference sequence). The CDR3 region has the DNA TGTGCCAGCAGCTACTTAACGCCACAGGGGGCCCTCCTTGACACTGAAGCTTTCTTT. This encodes CASSYLTPQGALLDTEAFF.

The chain employs TRBV5-1 and TRBJ1-2; D ambiguous. Between the trimmed V and J ends, which lost 0 bases and 8 bases, there was a span of 17 bases. This CDR3 region has 15 residues. Germline V lookup: CDR1 SGHRS, CDR2 YFSETQ. The CDR3 nucleotides are TGCGCCAGCAGCTTGGACCCGAAATATCATTACGGCTACACCTTC. Translation: CASSLDPKYHYGYTF.

The V call is TRBV6-5, the J call TRBJ2-7, with D possibly being TRBD1 (5 bases). The CDR3 length is 14 residues. From germline, CDR1 is MNHEY and CDR2 SVGAGI. Deletions cut 2 bases from V and 6 bases from J, with 14 bases between. CDR3 nucleotide sequence: TGTGCCAGCAGTTACGATAGAGATAGGGGCGAGCAGTACTTC. Residues: CASSYDRDRGEQYF.

About this clone itself: Other DNA variants within this sample encode the same CDR3. J is TRBJ1-3 and V is TRBV30; unclear D gene. Germline CDR1 reads GTSNPN; CDR2 reads SVGIG (reference sequence). Trimming shortened V by 0 bases and J by 4 bases, and 4 bases separated the two germline ends. The CDR3 is 12 amino acids. CDR3 residues: CAWSVRGNTIYF. The CDR3 DNA follows: TGTGCCTGGAGTGTACGAGGAAACACCATATATTTT. Drawing the rest from reference TRBV30 and TRBJ1-3, the complete variable domain is SQTIHQWPATLVQPVGSPLSLECTVEGTSNPNLYWYRQAAGRGLQLLFYSVGIGQISSEVPQNLSASRPQDRQFILSSKKLLLSDSGFYLCAWSVRGNTIYFGEGSWLTVV.

The chain is built from TRBV15 and TRBJ1-2, with 8 bases that match TRBD1. The germline V gene has CDR1 LNHNV and CDR2 YYDKDF (reference sequence). The CDR3 covers 16 residues. J gave up 7 bases and V 3 bases, and 13 bases lay outside the gene matches. The CDR3 coding sequence is TGTGCCACCAGCAGCCCTGGACAGGGTTTCCCCGGTGGCTACACCTTC. Translating it yields CATSSPGQGFPGGYTF.